This TCR beta chain is drawn from a study of monozygotic twins with cystic fibrosis. Study-level results: In 13 of 16 pairs, V gene usage was closest to the co-twin's. Clonality was generally low (median around 0.0098), higher in the most severe patients.

CDR3 size: 13 residues. The germline V gene encodes CDR1 MGHDK and CDR2 SYGVNS. V lost 6 bases to trimming and J lost 3 bases, with 11 bases between them. In the case of this clone: Its antigen remains unknown.

Only in-frame clones appear in the TCRdb table, and some are missing; sequencing was by immunoSEQ multiplex PCR. Seen here are 20,000 or so clones, around 97% observed once, and the top ten hold approximately 2%. Sequencing was carried out using blood. This sequence was found in a woman aged 25 to 39 with cystic fibrosis. The rearrangement links TRBV25-1 to TRBJ2-5; D might be TRBD1 (6 bases). Here the CDR3 DNA reads TGTGCCAGCAGGGGAACAGGGAAAGAGACCCAGTACTTC. Protein sequence: CASRGTGKETQYF.